This TCR beta chain was sequenced during a study of Graves' ophthalmopathy and Graves' hyperthyroidism. This clonotype came up many times. With 3 bases removed from V and 2 bases from J, the gap between germline ends came to 13 bases. The CDR3 covers 15 residues. CDR1 and CDR2 (germline): MNHEY, SMNVEV (reference sequence). Researchers took RNA transcripts and amplified TCR beta CDR3 regions from them. First-round RT-PCR relied on HTBI primers, and a second-round multiplex PCR came next. TCRdb itself ran the multiplex PCR reads through MiXCR, one entry per CDR3 protein. There are under 800,000 distinct CDR3 sequences in the sample; over 20% occur only once, and around 6.5% lies in the top ten.

The chain carries TRBV27 and TRBJ2-5; D might be TRBD1 (6 bases). Sequenced sample: peripheral blood. This receptor was taken from a woman aged 18-29 years with stable Graves' hyperthyroidism. Some clones in this sample may be carry-over from other donors' samples. The CDR3 nucleotides read TGTGCCAGCAGTTTTACCCAGGGACAACAAGAGACCCAGTACTTC. Protein: CASSFTQGQQETQYF.